The 4 T cell receptor beta chains in this list originate from one sample, sequenced in a study of T cell clonality in common variable immunodeficiency. Profiled with immunoSEQ multiplex PCR; TCRdb holds only in-frame clones, not every one. This sample carries roughly 30,000 clones, none of them present only once. Sequencing was done on a sample of peripheral blood mononuclear cells. The source is a person aged 18 to 75 in good health.

As for this clone: Read coverage stops 3 residues before the CDR3 terminus; the germline J gene supplies the remainder. The chain employs TRBV19 and TRBJ2-2; possible D gene TRBD2, 6 bases. This CDR3 is built from 15 residues. Germline V gene sequence: CDR1 LNHDA, CDR2 SQIVND (reference sequence). V was shortened by 6 bases and J by 2 bases, with 13 bases between the two germline ends. The CDR3 protein is CASRVGTENTGELFF. The CDR3 DNA, read in part, is TGTGCCAGTAGGGTGGGGACTGAAAACACCGGGGAG.

At least ten counts were recorded for this clone. The CDR3 end is not reached by the read, which stops 3 residues before it; the germline J gene fills it in. The chain combines TRBV3-1 (or the pseudogene TRBV3-2) with TRBJ1-2; D call uncertain. Germline values: CDR1 LGHDT, CDR2 YNNKEL (reference sequence). V was cut by 3 bases and J by 6 bases, with 14 bases left in between. This CDR3 comprises 14 residues. CDR3 loop: CASSQEINQDGYTF. CDR3 bases read: TGTGCCAGCAGCCAGGAAATAAACCAGGATGGC.

The sample holds many counts of this clone. The CDR3 is cut off 3 residues early in the read; its end comes from the germline J gene. The chain recombines TRBV7-9 with TRBJ2-2, with TRBD2 matching 10 bases. Germline trimming cut 2 bases from V and 6 bases from J; bases unmatched to any gene: 3. CDR3 length equals 15 residues. The germline V gene encodes CDR1 SEHNR and CDR2 FQNEAQ (reference sequence). Incomplete CDR3 DNA: TGTGCCAGCAGCTTACTAGCGGGAGAGGCCGGGGAG. Residues: CASSLLAGEAGE. The full-length CDR3 reads as CASSLLAGEAGELFF.

This clone was seen at least ten times. CDR3 region: CASSPLGVSYNEQFF. Incomplete CDR3 DNA: TGTGCCAGCAGCCCTCTCGGGGTCTCCTACAATGAG. The V and J genes are TRBV13 and TRBJ2-1; D may be TRBD2 (5 bases). Sequencing ends 3 residues short of the CDR3 end; the germline J gene provides the rest. V lost 5 bases to trimming and J lost 0 bases, with 11 bases between them. This CDR3 spans 15 amino acids. CDR1 PRHDT and CDR2 FYEKMQ come from the germline V gene (reference sequence).